A selection of T cell receptor beta chains follows, all from one sample in a study of T-cell reconstitution after alpha-beta-depleted transplantation in children. Via MiXCR, TCRdb re-called the PCR reads, giving one row per CDR3 protein. The sample holds just over 950,000 distinct CDR3 sequences; roughly 31% are singletons and the top ten take roughly 30%. The source was PBMCs, mostly from graft donor cells, collected 360 days after TCRalphabeta/CD19-depleted stem cell transplant. Receptors were obtained from a boy under three years old who had a stem cell transplant for SCID, so the T cells may come from the graft donor. CDR3s include the opening cysteine and the closing phenylalanine or tryptophan. D genes are given only for firm matches. Clone sizes are given selectively: once, few, many, or a class where the clone is expanded.

>TRBV10-3|.|TRBJ1-6|few
CAISDARHGGNSPLHF
TGTGCCATCAGTGATGCCCGACATGGGGGGAATTCACCCCTCCACTTT
>TRBV15|TRBD1|TRBJ1-2|.
CATSTGQNYGYTF
TGTGCCACCAGCACGGGACAGAACTATGGCTACACCTTC
>TRBV12-3/TRBV12-4|TRBD2|TRBJ2-1|.
CASTLSGGGNNEQFF
TGTGCCAGCACCCTTAGCGGGGGGGGTAACAATGAGCAGTTCTTC
>TRBV28|.|TRBJ2-5|few
CASSFFGEPGETQYF
TGTGCCAGCAGTTTCTTTGGGGAGCCCGGTGAGACCCAGTACTTC
>TRBV6-5|.|TRBJ1-2|.
CASSYDSPGGYTF
TGTGCCAGCAGCTACGATTCCCCCGGGGGCTACACCTTC
>TRBV20-1|.|TRBJ1-4|.
CSGTRPWDEKLFF
TGCAGCGGGACTAGACCCTGGGATGAAAAACTGTTTTTT
>TRBV12-3/TRBV12-4|.|TRBJ1-5|few
CASSPNYSSNQPQHF
TGTGCCAGCAGTCCCAATTATTCGAGCAATCAGCCCCAGCATTTT
>TRBV9|TRBD1|TRBJ1-3|.
CASSLGTGKPSGNTIYF
TGTGCCAGCAGCCTAGGGACAGGGAAGCCTTCTGGAAACACCATATATTTT
>TRBV19|TRBD1|TRBJ1-4|.
CASSRQGAEKLFF
TGTGCCAGTAGCCGACAGGGGGCTGAAAAACTGTTTTTT
>TRBV7-3|TRBD2|TRBJ2-1|few
CASSPTGGTRGPNEQFF
TGTGCCAGCAGCCCCACAGGCGGGACTAGGGGTCCCAATGAGCAGTTCTTC